These 13 T cell receptor beta chains were sequenced from one sample in a study of blood T cell repertoires in COVID-19. Generated by immunoSEQ multiplex PCR, the TCRdb table keeps only in-frame clones and is missing some. The sample contains approximately 230,000 clones, 84% of which appear only once. The sequenced sample consisted of peripheral blood. These receptors originate from a young man with active or convalescent COVID-19.

The rearrangement links TRBV7-8 to TRBJ2-7, with TRBD1 matching over 7 bases. With 8 bases clipped from V and 2 bases from J, the junction kept 9 bases outside the gene matches. This CDR3 region has 14 residues. Germline V CDR1 and CDR2: SGHVS, FQNEAQ. This chain's CDR3 is CASAILQGAYEQYF. DNA for the CDR3: TGTGCCAGCGCGATCCTTCAGGGGGCCTACGAGCAGTACTTC.

The genes are TRBV4-3 and TRBJ2-1, with 10 bases that match TRBD2. Per germline, CDR1 LGHNA and CDR2 YSLEER. V lost 2 bases, J lost 7 bases, and 5 bases stayed unmatched. The CDR3 extends over 15 amino acids. CDR3 nucleotide sequence: TGCGCCAGCAGCCAAAGGACTAGCGGAAAAAATGAGCAGTTCTTC. It is translated as CASSQRTSGKNEQFF.

The J gene is TRBJ1-2, the V gene TRBV6-5, with D perhaps TRBD1 (5 bases). The CDR3 covers 14 residues. CDR1 is MNHEY, CDR2 SVGAGI, per germline. Trimming pared 4 bases from V and 7 bases from J, leaving 16 bases between. The CDR3 nucleotides read TGTGCCAGCAGTTCCCCCCCCAGGGCCTTTGGCTACACCTTC. It yields the protein CASSSPPRAFGYTF.

The V call is TRBV12-3 or TRBV12-4, the J call TRBJ1-1; the D is unclear. V was cut by 3 bases and J by 0 bases, with 5 bases left in between. This CDR3 has 13 residues. CDR3 sequence reads: CASSFGMNTEAFF. The CDR3 nucleotides are TGTGCCAGCAGTTTCGGTATGAACACTGAAGCTTTCTTT.

Concerning this clone: The sample carries other DNA sequences with the same CDR3. V gene TRBV18 combines with J gene TRBJ1-2; possibly TRBD1 for D (6 bases). Trimming removed 2 bases from V and 2 bases from J, with 6 bases in between. CDR3 length: 13 amino acids. Germline V lookup: CDR1 KGHSH, CDR2 LQKENI. The CDR3 bases are TGTGCCAGCTCACCAGACAGGAACTATGGCTACACCTTC. It is translated as CASSPDRNYGYTF. Looking up the rest from reference TRBV18 and TRBJ1-2 gives the full variable domain: NAGVMQNPRHLVRRRGQEARLRCSPMKGHSHVYWYRQLPEEGLKFMVYLQKENIIDESGMPKERFSAEFPKEGPSILRIQQVVRGDSAAYFCASSPDRNYGYTFGSGTRLTVV.

This chain connects TRBV6-1 to TRBJ1-1, with D uncertain. Trimming took off 0 bases at V and 2 bases at J, with 7 bases between the two ends. Germline V gene lookup returns CDR1 MNHNS and CDR2 SASEGT. The CDR3 has 14 amino acids. The CDR3 protein is CASSEASINTEAFF. The CDR3 DNA reads as TGTGCCAGCAGTGAAGCGTCAATCAACACTGAAGCTTTCTTT.

V usage is TRBV29-1 and J usage is TRBJ2-7; 7 bases are a match to TRBD2. The CDR3 covers 15 residues. V trimming: 6 bases; J trimming: 5 bases; junction bases outside the gene matches: 16. Per germline, CDR1 SQVTM and CDR2 ANQGSEA. The CDR3 loop is CSVLETGGALDEQYF. CDR3 sequence (DNA): TGCAGCGTCCTCGAAACGGGGGGAGCCCTAGACGAGCAGTACTTC.

The chain recombines TRBV12-3 or TRBV12-4 with TRBJ2-1, with TRBD2 matching 7 bases. The V gene end was trimmed by 6 bases and the J gene end by 12 bases; junction bases not matched to a gene: 8. The CDR3 sequence is 12 residues long. The CDR3 sequence: CASSKGTTMQFF. Here the CDR3 DNA reads TGTGCCAGCAGCAAAGGGACTACAATGCAGTTCTTC.

The chain combines TRBV27 with TRBJ2-7; 12 nucleotides agree with TRBD1. With V trimmed by 4 bases and J by 7 bases, 11 bases remained unmatched. The CDR3 sequence is 16 residues long. CDR1 and CDR2 (germline): MNHEY, SMNVEV (reference sequence). CDR3 loop: CASSSLWDRGLLEQYF. The CDR3, as DNA: TGTGCCAGCAGTTCCCTTTGGGACAGGGGGCTGTTGGAGCAGTACTTC.

V and J are TRBV24-1 and TRBJ1-5; 9 bases match TRBD1. V was pared by 4 bases and J by 9 bases, with 9 bases of the junction left unmatched. The length of the CDR3 is 15 residues. CDR1 and CDR2 (germline): KGHDR, SFDVKD. The CDR3 coding sequence is TGTGCCACCAGTGACTCCGGGACAGGGACGTGGCCCCAGCATTTT. Residues: CATSDSGTGTWPQHF.

This chain connects TRBV6-2 or TRBV6-3 to TRBJ2-6; D is unclear. The V end lost 6 bases, the J end lost 2 bases, and 11 bases lay between the germline ends. This CDR3 spans 15 amino acids. CDR1 MNHEY and CDR2 SVGEGT come from the germline V gene. DNA for the CDR3: TGTGCCAGCAGCCCCTTTTTAGCTGGGGCCAACGTCCTGACTTTC. Protein: CASSPFLAGANVLTF.

V gene TRBV29-1 combines with J gene TRBJ1-2, with D perhaps matching TRBD1 (5 bases). Trimming stripped 5 bases from V and 7 bases from J, with 11 bases between. CDR1 and CDR2 from the germline V gene are SQVTM and ANQGSEA. The CDR3 has 11 residues. DNA for the CDR3: TGCAGCGTTACATCAGGGTTTGGCTACACCTTC. Translating it yields CSVTSGFGYTF.

This chain uses TRBV21-1 with TRBJ2-2; the table gives TRBD2 as D, unverified against the DNA. TRBV21-1 is an annotated pseudogene. The CDR3 sequence is 17 residues long. In DNA, the CDR3 is TGTGCCAGAGCAAGCCTAGCGGGAGGGCTGGGGACCGGGGAGCTGTTTTTT. This gives the protein CARASLAGGLGTGELFF.